These T cell receptor beta chains were read from a single sample in a study of CD8+CD57+ T cells in acquired aplastic anemia. TCRdb reprocessed the reads via MiXCR and lists one record per CDR3 protein. The sample has 150,000 to 200,000 distinct CDR3 sequences; around 50% are singletons. Material for sequencing was sorted CD4+, CD8+, or CD8+CD57+ T cells (not recorded which) from PBMCs. The receptors were sampled from a human donor with aplastic anemia. CDR3s include the opening cysteine and the closing phenylalanine or tryptophan. Fields, in order: V gene, clone size, D gene, J gene, CDR3 protein, CDR3 DNA. The D gene is left open where the match is weak. Expanded clones are given a class, and other clones once, few, many or no size at all.

TRBV7-9	few	-	TRBJ2-2	CASRGTGELFF	TGTGCCAGCCGAGGTACCGGGGAGCTGTTTTTT
TRBV7-9	many	-	TRBJ1-6	CASSSGTPNSPLHF	TGTGCCAGCAGCTCAGGGACACCGAATTCACCCCTCCACTTT
TRBV9	-	-	TRBJ1-2	CASRRTGLYGYTF	TGTGCCAGCAGACGTACAGGGTTGTATGGCTACACCTTC
TRBV2	-	TRBD1	TRBJ2-7	CASSGTGESYEQYF	TGTGCCAGCAGTGGGACAGGGGAATCCTACGAGCAGTACTTC
TRBV15	few	-	TRBJ1-6	CATSSADRYNSPLHF	TGTGCCACCAGCAGTGCGGACAGATATAATTCACCCCTCCACTTT
TRBV6-6	many	-	TRBJ1-2	CASSYMAESPRGYTF	TGTGCCAGCAGTTACATGGCGGAGAGCCCAAGGGGCTACACCTTC
TRBV28	few	-	TRBJ1-1	CASSPLPVKGPTEAFF	TGTGCCAGCAGTCCGCTACCAGTAAAGGGCCCCACTGAAGCTTTCTTT
TRBV30	-	-	TRBJ1-5	CAWRIKTSQPQHF	TGTGCCTGGAGAATTAAGACCAGTCAGCCCCAGCATTTT
TRBV7-9	-	-	TRBJ2-1	CASSLMVNEQFF	TGTGCCAGCAGCTTGATGGTAAATGAGCAGTTCTTC
TRBV20-1	many	-	TRBJ2-7	CSARTGREPYEQYF	TGCAGTGCTAGAACGGGGCGAGAGCCCTACGAGCAGTACTTC
TRBV20-1	many	-	TRBJ2-3	CSARVPRESPDTQYF	TGCAGTGCTAGAGTTCCACGGGAGTCCCCAGATACGCAGTATTTT
TRBV10-1	-	-	TRBJ1-6	CASSEGRTPSPLHF	TGCGCCAGCAGTGAGGGCCGGACGCCTTCACCCCTCCACTTT
TRBV7-9	-	TRBD1	TRBJ1-6	CASSPPGQGDSPLHF	TGTGCCAGCAGCCCGCCGGGACAGGGGGATTCACCCCTCCACTTT
TRBV4-2	many	-	TRBJ1-1	CASSQVPGRAFF	TGTGCCAGCAGCCAAGTTCCAGGGAGAGCTTTCTTT
TRBV6-1	many	TRBD1	TRBJ1-2	CASSRTTGTYGYTF	TGTGCCAGCAGTCGCACGACAGGGACCTATGGCTACACCTTC
TRBV7-9	many	-	TRBJ2-7	CASSLRKGPEVIEQYF	TGTGCCAGCAGCTTAAGAAAGGGGCCGGAGGTGATCGAGCAGTACTTC
TRBV12-3/TRBV12-4	many	-	TRBJ2-1	CASSLDFGGDEQFF	TGTGCCAGCAGTTTAGACTTTGGGGGAGATGAGCAGTTCTTC
TRBV7-2	few	-	TRBJ2-7	CASSLAYREQYF	TGTGCCAGCAGCTTAGCCTATCGGGAGCAGTACTTC
TRBV11-2	-	-	TRBJ1-1	CASSLRFGQKNTEAFF	TGTGCCAGCAGCTTACGCTTCGGACAAAAGAACACTGAAGCTTTCTTT
TRBV7-9	-	-	TRBJ2-7	CASSSRGSLSYEQYF	TGTGCCAGCAGCTCCCGGGGGTCCTTATCCTACGAGCAGTACTTC
TRBV5-1	many	-	TRBJ2-7	CGRGQSGDPTYEQYF	TGCGGGAGGGGACAAAGCGGGGACCCTACCTACGAGCAGTACTTC
TRBV7-2	-	-	TRBJ1-5	CASSLVGVRQPQHF	TGCGCCAGCAGCTTAGTAGGGGTAAGGCAGCCCCAGCATTTT
TRBV5-4	-	-	TRBJ2-4	CASSEMTKNIQYF	TGTGCCAGCAGCGAAATGACCAAAAACATTCAGTACTTC
TRBV2	-	-	TRBJ2-6	CASSDYRQASGASVLTF	TGTGCCAGCAGTGACTATCGGCAGGCCTCTGGGGCCAGCGTCCTGACTTTC
TRBV5-1	many	TRBD1	TRBJ1-1	CASSLDGQGITEAFF	TGCGCCAGCAGCTTGGATGGACAGGGAATCACTGAAGCTTTCTTT
TRBV19	many	-	TRBJ1-2	CASSKEGYGYTF	TGTGCCAGTAGTAAGGAGGGCTATGGCTACACCTTC
TRBV6-5	many	-	TRBJ2-2	CASSYSFTGELFF	TGTGCCAGCAGTTACAGCTTCACCGGGGAGCTGTTTTTT
TRBV24-1	-	-	TRBJ1-1	CATSETSGGPIAEAFF	TGTGCCACCAGTGAGACTAGCGGGGGTCCTATCGCCGAAGCTTTCTTT
TRBV25-1	many	TRBD1	TRBJ2-3	CASSRRQGPQYF	TGTGCCAGCAGTCGAAGACAGGGCCCGCAGTATTTT
TRBV27	-	-	TRBJ2-1	CASSMVRVKDNEQFF	TGTGCCAGCAGTATGGTCAGGGTGAAGGACAATGAGCAGTTCTTC
TRBV6-6	many	-	TRBJ2-5	CASTSPRPALQETQYF	TGTGCCAGCACCTCGCCCCGCCCAGCGCTACAAGAGACCCAGTACTTC
TRBV20-1	once	TRBD2	TRBJ2-7	CSASGTSAYEQYF	TGCAGTGCTAGCGGGACTAGCGCCTACGAGCAGTACTTC
TRBV2	-	TRBD2	TRBJ2-3	CASSDAGDSTDTQYF	TGTGCCAGCAGTGACGCGGGGGATAGCACAGATACGCAGTATTTT
TRBV2	-	TRBD1	TRBJ1-2	CARGTAFF	TGTGCCAGGGGGACAGCCTTCTTC
TRBV29-1	many	-	TRBJ2-5	CSTRGREETQYF	TGCAGCACCAGAGGCAGGGAGGAGACCCAGTACTTC
TRBV7-3	many	-	TRBJ2-2	CASSLKPGELFF	TGTGCCAGCAGCTTAAAACCCGGGGAGCTGTTTTTT
TRBV6-1	-	TRBD1	TRBJ1-6	CASTTDRGRSSYNSPLHF	TGTGCCAGCACAACCGACAGGGGTCGAAGCTCCTATAATTCACCCCTCCACTTT
TRBV24-1	many	TRBD1	TRBJ2-3	CATSAGTGGFETQYF	TGTGCCACCAGTGCCGGGACAGGGGGCTTCGAAACGCAGTATTTT
TRBV20-1	many	TRBD1	TRBJ1-1	CSARTGNTEAFF	TGCAGTGCCAGGACAGGGAACACTGAAGCTTTCTTT
TRBV10-3	medium-sized	TRBD2	TRBJ2-7	CAIKPGTSGYSYEQYF	TGTGCCATCAAACCAGGGACTAGCGGGTACTCCTACGAGCAGTACTTC
TRBV19	many	-	TRBJ2-2	CASSIGGTGELFF	TGTGCCAGTAGTATCGGGGGCACCGGGGAGCTGTTTTTT
TRBV20-1	-	TRBD2	TRBJ2-3	CSATGLAGNAQYF	TGCAGTGCAACGGGACTAGCGGGCAACGCGCAGTATTTT
TRBV28	few	-	TRBJ2-3	CASSFFTDTQYF	TGTGCCAGCAGTTTTTTTACAGATACGCAGTATTTT
TRBV7-7	-	-	TRBJ2-5	CASSLDPPGEQETQYF	TGTGCCAGCAGCTTAGACCCTCCCGGGGAGCAAGAGACCCAGTACTTC
TRBV6-9	-	-	TRBJ1-1	CASNFDSDVYTEAFF	TGTGCCAGCAACTTCGACAGTGACGTGTACACTGAAGCTTTCTTT
TRBV24-1	-	TRBD2	TRBJ2-1	CATSDPSGGSALNEQFF	TGTGCCACCAGTGATCCTAGCGGGGGAAGCGCCCTCAATGAGCAGTTCTTC
TRBV12-3/TRBV12-4	many	TRBD2	TRBJ2-1	CASKEAGGQFF	TGTGCCAGCAAGGAAGCGGGGGGGCAGTTCTTC
TRBV5-5	many	-	TRBJ2-1	CASSFRSRLYNEQFF	TGTGCCAGCAGCTTCAGGTCGCGTCTCTACAATGAGCAGTTCTTC
TRBV20-1	-	TRBD1	TRBJ1-1	CSAGQGRLNTEAFF	TGCAGTGCCGGACAGGGGCGTTTGAACACTGAAGCTTTCTTT
TRBV29-1	-	TRBD1	TRBJ1-6	CSAQQGAMSPLHF	TGCAGCGCCCAACAGGGGGCGATGTCACCCCTCCACTTT
TRBV19	many	-	TRBJ1-5	CASSIGGARQPQHF	TGTGCCAGTAGTATTGGGGGAGCTAGGCAGCCCCAGCATTTT
TRBV7-2	-	-	TRBJ2-7	CASSLRQYF	TGTGCCAGCAGCTTACGGCAGTACTTC
TRBV15	-	TRBD1	TRBJ2-1	CATSKDRPQLNEQFF	TGTGCCACCAGCAAGGACAGGCCTCAATTAAATGAGCAGTTCTTC
TRBV15	-	TRBD1	TRBJ2-7	CATSRDLCGTGRDEQYF	TGTGCCACCAGCAGAGATCTATGTGGGACAGGGCGCGACGAGCAGTACTTC
TRBV2	many	-	TRBJ1-6	CASSEGSYSPLHF	TGTGCCAGCAGTGAGGGCAGTTATTCACCCCTCCACTTT
TRBV7-2	many	-	TRBJ1-3	CASSSIISDTIYF	TGTGCCAGCAGCTCCATTATCAGCGACACCATATATTTT